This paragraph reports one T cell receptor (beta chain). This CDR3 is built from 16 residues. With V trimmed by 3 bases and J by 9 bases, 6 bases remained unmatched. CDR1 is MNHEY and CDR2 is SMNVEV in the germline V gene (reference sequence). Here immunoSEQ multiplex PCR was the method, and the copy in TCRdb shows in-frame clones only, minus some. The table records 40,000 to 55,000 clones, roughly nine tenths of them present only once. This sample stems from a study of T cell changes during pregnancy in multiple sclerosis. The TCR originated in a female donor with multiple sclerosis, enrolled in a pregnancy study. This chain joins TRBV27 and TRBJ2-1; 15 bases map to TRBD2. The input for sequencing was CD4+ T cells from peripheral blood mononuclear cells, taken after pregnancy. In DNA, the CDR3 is TGTGCCAGCAGTTTGGGACTAGCGGGAGGCGGGGGTGAGCAGTTCTTC. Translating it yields CASSLGLAGGGGEQFF.